The 31 T cell receptor beta chains listed next were all sequenced from one sample in a study of shared clonotypes between healthy human individuals. Method: immunoSEQ multiplex PCR; TCRdb's copy keeps in-frame clones and lacks some. In the table there are about 1.5 million clones, nearly 99% of which are singletons. Sample: naive CD4+ T cells sorted from blood. Regarding subset: CD45RA+ positively selected. These receptors originate from a man aged 25-45 years in good health.

V and J are TRBV5-1 and TRBJ2-2, with 10 bases lining up with TRBD1. Trimming cost V 6 bases and J 5 bases; bases outside gene matches: 13. CDR3 length equals 17 residues. Germline V gives CDR1 SGHRS, CDR2 YFSETQ. CDR3 amino acids: CASTEQPGQGGTGELFF. The CDR3 nucleotides read TGCGCCAGCACAGAACAACCCGGACAGGGGGGAACCGGGGAGCTGTTTTTT.

J is TRBJ2-1 and V is TRBV7-9; 15 nucleotides match TRBD2. Germline CDR1 and CDR2: SEHNR and FQNEAQ (reference sequence). Unmatched junction bases numbered 6, after V lost 4 bases and J lost 8 bases. The CDR3 runs to 16 residues. The CDR3 spells CASSSGTSGRNDEQFF. CDR3 bases: TGTGCCAGCAGCTCCGGGACTAGCGGGAGGAACGATGAGCAGTTCTTC.

This chain joins TRBV9 and TRBJ2-7, with D perhaps being TRBD1 or TRBD2 (5 bases each). The germline V gene encodes CDR1 SGDLS and CDR2 YYNGEE. V was trimmed by 4 bases and J by 0 bases, leaving 11 bases between them. This CDR3 region has 14 residues. In DNA, the CDR3 is TGTGCCAGCAGCCCAGGGACCTTCTCCTACGAGCAGTACTTC. Translating gives CASSPGTFSYEQYF. The whole variable domain, filled in from reference TRBV9 and TRBJ2-7, reads DSGVTQTPKHLITATGQRVTLRCSPRSGDLSVYWYQQSLDQGLQFLIQYYNGEERAKGNILERFSAQQFPDLHSELNLSSLELGDSALYFCASSPGTFSYEQYFGPGTRLTVT.

The rearrangement joins TRBV18 to TRBJ1-2; D ambiguous. The CDR3 contains 14 residues. The V end was cut by 8 bases, the J end by 4 bases, with 17 bases between. Germline V CDR1 and CDR2: KGHSH, LQKENI. In DNA form, the CDR3 reads TGTGCCAGCACCGAATCGAAACACCTCTATGGCTACACCTTC. Protein sequence: CASTESKHLYGYTF.

This sequence joins TRBV4-2 and TRBJ2-3; 8 bases map to TRBD2. Germline assignment: CDR1 LGHNA and CDR2 YNFKEQ. The CDR3 loop spans 17 amino acids. Trimming cost V 0 bases and J 4 bases; bases outside gene matches: 9. The CDR3 protein is CASSQEERLASPDTQYF. The CDR3 DNA sequence: TGTGCCAGCAGCCAAGAAGAGAGACTAGCGTCGCCAGATACGCAGTATTTT.

J is TRBJ1-1 and V is TRBV5-1; 9 bases are shared with TRBD1. Trimming removed 1 base from V and 7 bases from J; junction bases left unmatched: 8. The CDR3 consists of 15 residues. CDR1 SGHRS and CDR2 YFSETQ come from the germline V gene. The CDR3 is CASSLLDSGQGEAFF. CDR3 DNA: TGCGCCAGCAGCTTGTTAGATTCGGGACAGGGTGAAGCTTTCTTT. The complete variable domain, with remaining parts taken from reference TRBV5-1 and TRBJ1-1, reads KAGVTQTPRYLIKTRGQQVTLSCSPISGHRSVSWYQQTPGQGLQFLFEYFSETQRNKGNFPGRFSGRQFSNSRSEMNVSTLELGDSALYLCASSLLDSGQGEAFFGQGTRLTVV.

The CDR3: CASSHSRRTSGPWEQYF. The DNA of the CDR3 is TGCGCCAGCAGCCATTCGAGGCGGACTAGCGGTCCTTGGGAGCAGTACTTC. The chain couples TRBV4-1 to TRBJ2-7; TRBD2 agrees at 10 bases. V trimming: 3 bases; J trimming: 7 bases; junction bases outside the gene matches: 15. The germline gives CDR1 MGHRA, CDR2 YSYEKL. This CDR3 has 17 amino acids.

The CDR3 sequence is CASSLSVGRAGANVLTF. For the CDR3, the DNA is TGTGCCAGCAGCTTGTCCGTAGGGCGGGCTGGGGCCAACGTCCTGACTTTC. The chain couples TRBV5-4 to TRBJ2-6; TRBD2 is a possible D gene (5 bases). V was pared by 1 base and J by 2 bases, with 13 bases between. Germline CDR1 and CDR2: SGHNT and YYREEE (reference sequence). This CDR3 has 17 residues.

The chain uses TRBV2 and TRBJ2-2; D perhaps matches TRBD2 (8 bases). Germline CDR1 is SNHLY and CDR2 is FYNNEI. The germline V and J ends were trimmed by 3 bases and 6 bases, with 32 bases remaining between them. This CDR3 comprises 21 residues. The CDR3 bases are TGTGCCAGCAGTGATTTTTTTAAGAGGGGGCGCTTTAGCGGGACTTCCGGGGAGCTGTTTTTT. Its translation is CASSDFFKRGRFSGTSGELFF.

The chain carries TRBV5-1 and TRBJ2-7, with D possibly TRBD1 on 6 matching bases. This CDR3 region has 14 residues. The V end was cut by 2 bases, the J end by 4 bases, with 13 bases between. Germline V gene sequence: CDR1 SGHRS, CDR2 YFSETQ. Here the CDR3 reads CASSFRGVGYEQYF. CDR3 sequence (DNA): TGCGCCAGCAGCTTCAGGGGCGTAGGTTACGAGCAGTACTTC.

The chain combines TRBV5-1 with TRBJ2-1; 11 nucleotides match TRBD2. Germline V gene sequence: CDR1 SGHRS, CDR2 YFSETQ. V shed 4 bases, J shed 3 bases, and the junction held 9 bases outside the gene matches. This CDR3 comprises 17 residues. CDR3 nucleotides: TGCGCCAGCAGCCAGCCAACTAGCGGGAGTATCTACAATGAGCAGTTCTTC. Translation gives CASSQPTSGSIYNEQFF.

The CDR3 loop is CASSLTSGIPIEYEQYF. In nucleotides, the CDR3 is TGTGCCAGCAGTTTAACTAGCGGGATCCCAATCGAGTACGAGCAGTACTTC. J is TRBJ2-7 and V is TRBV28, with TRBD2 matching 10 bases. The trim removed 2 bases at V and 4 bases at J, leaving 11 bases unmatched. The germline gives CDR1 MDHEN, CDR2 SYDVKM. This CDR3 region has 17 residues. The full variable domain, rest sourced from reference TRBV28 and TRBJ2-7, is DVKVTQSSRYLVKRTGEKVFLECVQDMDHENMFWYRQDPGLGLRLIYFSYDVKMKEKGDIPEGYSVSREKKERFSLILESASTNQTSMYLCASSLTSGIPIEYEQYFGPGTRLTVT.

The chain is built from TRBV19 and TRBJ2-3; maybe TRBD1 (5 bases). V gave up 1 base and J gave up 2 bases, with 7 bases separating them. This CDR3 is 14 amino acids long. CDR1 and CDR2 from the germline V gene are LNHDA and SQIVND (reference sequence). CDR3 DNA sequence: TGTGCCAGTAGTATAGCAGGGAACACAGATACGCAGTATTTT. Its translation: CASSIAGNTDTQYF.

The gene calls are TRBV5-6 and TRBJ2-7; D unclear. The germline V and J ends were trimmed by 2 bases and 0 bases, with 9 bases remaining between them. This CDR3 is 14 amino acids long. Germline values: CDR1 SGHDT, CDR2 YYEEEE. The CDR3 DNA sequence: TGTGCCAGCAGCTTTGTTGGGTCCTCCTACGAGCAGTACTTC. Translated: CASSFVGSSYEQYF.

This chain connects TRBV2 to TRBJ2-3, with 11 bases matching TRBD2. With 7 bases clipped from V and 4 bases from J, the junction kept 7 bases outside the gene matches. Looked up from germline, CDR1 is SNHLY and CDR2 is FYNNEI. CDR3 length: 15 amino acids. The CDR3 is CASNIAGGGADTQYF. The CDR3 DNA reads TGTGCCAGCAATATAGCGGGAGGGGGAGCAGATACGCAGTATTTT.

The genes are TRBV18 and TRBJ1-3, with 10 positions matching TRBD1. Germline V CDR1 and CDR2: KGHSH, LQKENI. J was trimmed by 4 bases and V by 3 bases; bases with no gene match: 6. The CDR3 is 16 residues long. The CDR3 protein is CASSPKGTGAGNTIYF. In DNA form, the CDR3 reads TGTGCCAGCTCACCCAAGGGGACAGGGGCCGGAAACACCATATATTTT. The full variable domain, with the rest looked up from reference TRBV18 and TRBJ1-3, is NAGVMQNPRHLVRRRGQEARLRCSPMKGHSHVYWYRQLPEEGLKFMVYLQKENIIDESGMPKERFSAEFPKEGPSILRIQQVVRGDSAAYFCASSPKGTGAGNTIYFGEGSWLTVV.

The chain joins TRBV27 to TRBJ2-3, with D hard to call. V was pared by 6 bases and J by 1 base, with 11 bases between. Germline V CDR1 and CDR2: MNHEY, SMNVEV (reference sequence). CDR3 length equals 14 residues. CDR3 sequence: CASRTTTRTDTQYF. CDR3 in DNA: TGTGCCAGCAGAACCACGACCCGCACAGATACGCAGTATTTT.

The V and J genes are TRBV28 and TRBJ2-1; 8 nucleotides match TRBD2. Losses at the gene ends were 7 bases for V and 4 bases for J; bases not matched to a gene: 12. The CDR3 totals 16 residues. Germline V lookup: CDR1 MDHEN, CDR2 SYDVKM. In DNA, the CDR3 is TGTGCCAGCACCGTCAGCGGGAGAGTAGGGTACAATGAGCAGTTCTTC. Protein sequence: CASTVSGRVGYNEQFF.

The J gene is TRBJ2-7, the V gene TRBV28, with D unclear. V dropped 5 bases and J dropped 3 bases, with 11 bases sitting between them. This CDR3 has 13 residues. Germline-derived CDR1 and CDR2 are MDHEN and SYDVKM. CDR3 in DNA: TGTGCCAGCAGTACTGGGATAATCTACGAGCAGTACTTC. It codes for CASSTGIIYEQYF.

The V call is TRBV9, the J call TRBJ2-2; TRBD2 is a possible D gene (6 bases). Per the germline V gene, CDR1 is SGDLS and CDR2 is YYNGEE. V gave up 5 bases and J gave up 7 bases, with 15 bases separating them. This CDR3 is 14 amino acids long. CDR3 loop: CASRAAVGGGELFF. The DNA of the CDR3 is TGTGCCAGCAGAGCAGCGGTCGGGGGCGGGGAGCTGTTTTTT.

The chain employs TRBV27 and TRBJ2-7; 8 positions match TRBD2. CDR1 is MNHEY and CDR2 is SMNVEV in the germline V gene (reference sequence). CDR3 size: 15 residues. After removal of 4 bases from V and 7 bases from J, the junction contained 12 bases not matched to a gene. For the CDR3, the DNA is TGTGCCAGCAGTTGGGGTAGGACTAGCCTTCAGGAGCAGTACTTC. Translation gives CASSWGRTSLQEQYF.

This chain links TRBV5-1 with TRBJ2-1; 10 bases map to TRBD2. CDR1 and CDR2 (germline): SGHRS, YFSETQ. With V trimmed by 4 bases and J by 5 bases, 12 bases remained unmatched. CDR3 length: 17 amino acids. The CDR3, as DNA: TGCGCCAGCAGCCGTACGACTAGCGGGTTTACCAACAATGAGCAGTTCTTC. Its protein is CASSRTTSGFTNNEQFF.

To note about this clone: A junction boundary mismatches the germline segment, possibly from a read error. The genes are TRBV7-7 and TRBJ2-5; D possibly corresponds to TRBD2 (6 bases). CDR1 and CDR2 from the germline V gene are SSHAT and FNYEAQ (reference sequence). This CDR3 has 16 amino acids. Here the CDR3 DNA reads TGTGCTAGCAGCGTGTACGATAGCGGAGGCGGGGAGACCCAGTACTTC. Translated, it gives CASSVYDSGGGETQYF.

The chain employs TRBV27 and TRBJ2-2; 10 positions agree with TRBD2. The V segment lost 2 bases and the J segment 7 bases; nucleotides outside the gene matches: 10. The CDR3 is 17 amino acids. CDR1 and CDR2 from the germline V gene are MNHEY and SMNVEV (reference sequence). This chain's CDR3 is CASSLGYSGRPDGELFF. The CDR3 DNA reads TGTGCCAGCAGTTTAGGTTATAGCGGGAGGCCTGACGGGGAGCTGTTTTTT.

V gene TRBV28 combines with J gene TRBJ2-3; 7 bases agree with TRBD1. CDR1 and CDR2 from the germline V gene are MDHEN and SYDVKM. This CDR3 is built from 15 residues. Trimming cost V 8 bases and J 0 bases; bases outside gene matches: 8. The CDR3: CASFEGAHSTDTQYF. Here the CDR3 DNA reads TGTGCCAGCTTTGAGGGGGCCCATAGCACAGATACGCAGTATTTT.

J is TRBJ1-5 and V is TRBV7-2; weak D call: TRBD1 (6 bases). The CDR3 loop spans 13 amino acids. The V end was cut by 6 bases, the J end by 7 bases, with 13 bases between. Germline CDR1 SGHTA, CDR2 FQGNSA. CDR3 residues: CASSYRVEQPQHF. DNA of the CDR3: TGTGCCAGCAGTTACAGGGTTGAACAGCCCCAGCATTTT.

V is TRBV5-1 and J is TRBJ2-5, with D possibly TRBD2 on 5 matching bases. The ends were cut back, 3 bases at V and 13 bases at J, with 16 bases in the middle. The germline V gene has CDR1 SGHRS and CDR2 YFSETQ. The CDR3 runs 12 residues. The CDR3 coding sequence is TGCGCCAGCAGCTCCGAGGGTTCAGTGGCGTACTTC. It translates to CASSSEGSVAYF. Looking up the rest from reference TRBV5-1 and TRBJ2-5 gives the full variable domain: KAGVTQTPRYLIKTRGQQVTLSCSPISGHRSVSWYQQTPGQGLQFLFEYFSETQRNKGNFPGRFSGRQFSNSRSEMNVSTLELGDSALYLCASSSEGSVAYFGPGTRLLVL.

The chain employs TRBV28 and TRBJ1-2, with 8 bases fitting TRBD1. Germline V gene sequence: CDR1 MDHEN, CDR2 SYDVKM. The CDR3 sequence is 16 residues long. V trimming: 7 bases; J trimming: 3 bases; junction bases outside the gene matches: 13. The CDR3 DNA follows: TGTGCCAGCACTCACCCGGGACAGGCAAAGCACTATGGCTACACCTTC. The encoded protein is CASTHPGQAKHYGYTF.

The chain uses TRBV4-3 and TRBJ2-7; D not resolved. CDR3 length: 16 amino acids. V was cut by 3 bases and J by 3 bases, with 18 bases left in between. Germline V gene data show CDR1 as LGHNA and CDR2 as YSLEER. Written as DNA, the CDR3 is TGCGCCAGCAGCCAGGGATTCGGGCCCTTTAACTACGAGCAGTACTTC. Encoded protein: CASSQGFGPFNYEQYF.

As to this clone: The identical CDR3 is also encoded by other nucleotide sequences in the sample. The V and J genes are TRBV5-1 and TRBJ1-1; no reliable D call. Trimming cost V 0 bases and J 1 base, with 4 bases left between them. The CDR3 spans 13 residues. Germline CDR1 is SGHRS and CDR2 is YFSETQ. CDR3 nucleotide sequence: TGCGCCAGCAGCTTGGCGGCGAACACTGAAGCTTTCTTT. It specifies CASSLAANTEAFF.

V usage is TRBV11-3 and J usage is TRBJ1-1; no clear D. This CDR3 comprises 13 residues. Germline V gene data show CDR1 as SGHNT and CDR2 as YENEEA. Trimming pared 3 bases from V and 3 bases from J, leaving 8 bases between. This CDR3 reads CASSFFRHTEAFF. The CDR3 coding sequence is TGTGCCAGCAGCTTTTTTAGGCACACTGAAGCTTTCTTT.